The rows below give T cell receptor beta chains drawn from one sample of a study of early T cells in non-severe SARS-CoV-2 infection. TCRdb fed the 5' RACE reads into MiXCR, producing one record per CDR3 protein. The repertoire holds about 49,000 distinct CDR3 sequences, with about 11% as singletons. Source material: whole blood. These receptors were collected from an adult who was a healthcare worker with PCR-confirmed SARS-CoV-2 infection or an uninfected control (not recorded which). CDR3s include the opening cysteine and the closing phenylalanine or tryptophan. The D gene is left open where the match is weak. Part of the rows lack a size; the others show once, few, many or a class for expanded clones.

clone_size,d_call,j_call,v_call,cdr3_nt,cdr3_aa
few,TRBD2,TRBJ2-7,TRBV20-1,TGCAGTGCTAGACGGGACTACCCCTACGAGCAGTACTTC,CSARRDYPYEQYF
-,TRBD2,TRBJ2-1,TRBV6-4,TGTGCCAGCAGTGACGGGGGGGCCTACAATGAGCAGTTCTTC,CASSDGGAYNEQFF
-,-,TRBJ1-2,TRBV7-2,TGTGCCAGCACAACCGGGACACCGGTGCATGGCTACACCTTC,CASTTGTPVHGYTF
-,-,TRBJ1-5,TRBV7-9,TGTGCCAGCAGCTTAGGAACCGCCACCCAGCCCCAGCATTTT,CASSLGTATQPQHF
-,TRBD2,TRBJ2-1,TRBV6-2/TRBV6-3,TGTGCCAGCCAGACTAGCGGGAGGGGCGATGAGCAGTTCTTC,CASQTSGRGDEQFF
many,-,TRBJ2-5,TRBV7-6,TGTGCCAGCAGCTTGACAGGTTCCCAAGAGACCCAGTACTTC,CASSLTGSQETQYF
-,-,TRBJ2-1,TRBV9,TGTGCCAGCCGCGGGCCGCGGAATGAGCAGTTCTTC,CASRGPRNEQFF
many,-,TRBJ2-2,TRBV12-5,TGTGCTAGTGGGGGGACGAGATCCACCGGGGAGCTGTTTTTT,CASGGTRSTGELFF
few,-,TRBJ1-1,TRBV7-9,TGTGCCAGCAGCTTAGGACAGGTTAACACTGAAGCTTTCTTT,CASSLGQVNTEAFF
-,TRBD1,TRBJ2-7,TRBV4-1,TGCGCCAGCAGCCAGCCGGGACAGGGGGTTTACGAGCAGTACTTC,CASSQPGQGVYEQYF
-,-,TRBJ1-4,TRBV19,TGTGCCAGTAGTGTGCGACATCGGCAGGACGCCGAAAAACTGTTTTTT,CASSVRHRQDAEKLFF
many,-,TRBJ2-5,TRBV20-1,TGCAGTGCTAGACCCCCACCTACGGGGACCCAGTACTTC,CSARPPPTGTQYF
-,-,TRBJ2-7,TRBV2,TGTGCCAGCAGTACACAGGGTTACGAGCAGTACTTC,CASSTQGYEQYF
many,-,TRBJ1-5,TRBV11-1,TGTGCCAGCAGCTCCGGGGGCAATCAGCCCCAGCATTTT,CASSSGGNQPQHF
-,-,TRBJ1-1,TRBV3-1,TGTGCCAGCAGCCAAGTGGTCACTGAAGCTTTCTTT,CASSQVVTEAFF
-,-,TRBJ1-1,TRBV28,TGTGCCATCATGCGGGGTTCCACTGAAGCTTTCTTT,CAIMRGSTEAFF
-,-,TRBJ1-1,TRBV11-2,TGTGCCAGCAGCTTCCTCAGGGAGACTGAAGCTTACTTT,CASSFLRETEAYF
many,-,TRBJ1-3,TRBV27,TGTGCCAGCTCCCTCGGACTGAACTCTGGAAACACCATATATTTT,CASSLGLNSGNTIYF
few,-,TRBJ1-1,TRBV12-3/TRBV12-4,TGTGCCAGCAGTTTTGGAGACAGTAACACTGAAGCTTTCTTT,CASSFGDSNTEAFF
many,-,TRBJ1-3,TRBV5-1,TGCGCCAGCAGCTTGGAAGGGCACTCTGGAAACACCATATATTTT,CASSLEGHSGNTIYF
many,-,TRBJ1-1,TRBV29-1,TGCAGCGCCCTAGAGGGGTACACTGAAGCTTTCTTT,CSALEGYTEAFF
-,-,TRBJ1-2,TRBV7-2,TGTGCCAGCAGCGCACGACAGTCCTACTATGGCTACACCTTC,CASSARQSYYGYTF